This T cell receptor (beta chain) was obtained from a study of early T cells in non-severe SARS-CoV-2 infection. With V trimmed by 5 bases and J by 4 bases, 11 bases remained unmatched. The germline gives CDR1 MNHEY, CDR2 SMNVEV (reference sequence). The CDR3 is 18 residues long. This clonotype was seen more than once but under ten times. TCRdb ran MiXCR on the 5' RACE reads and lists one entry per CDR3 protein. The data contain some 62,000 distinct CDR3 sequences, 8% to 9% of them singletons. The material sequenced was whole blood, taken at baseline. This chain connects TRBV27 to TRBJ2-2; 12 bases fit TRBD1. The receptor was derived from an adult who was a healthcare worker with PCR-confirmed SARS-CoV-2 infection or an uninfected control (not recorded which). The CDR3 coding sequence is TGTGCCAGCAGTCCCTGGGGGACAGGGGGCGTTGGCACCGGGGAGCTGTTTTTT. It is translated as CASSPWGTGGVGTGELFF.